What follows is one T cell receptor beta chain and its context. This sample is part of a study of T cells in Graves' hyperthyroidism and ophthalmopathy. Germline-derived CDR1 and CDR2 are SGHTA and FQGTGA. The CDR3 extends over 10 amino acids. TCR beta CDR3 region amplification was performed from RNA transcripts. During a first-round RT-PCR of the TCR CDR3, the HTBI primer set was used. TCRdb called the multiplex PCR reads again in MiXCR, with one record for every CDR3 protein. The table lists 500,000 to 800,000 distinct CDR3 sequences, roughly 46% of them singletons. The source of this sequence is an adult man with Graves' disease, either hyperthyroidism or ophthalmopathy (not recorded which). This rearrangement joins TRBV7-3 to TRBJ2-5; the match to TRBD2 covers 7 bases. The sample was peripheral blood or thyroid tissue (not recorded which). CDR3 residues: CAGGKETQYF. DNA for the CDR3: TGTGCGGGGGGGAAAGAGACCCAGTACTTC.